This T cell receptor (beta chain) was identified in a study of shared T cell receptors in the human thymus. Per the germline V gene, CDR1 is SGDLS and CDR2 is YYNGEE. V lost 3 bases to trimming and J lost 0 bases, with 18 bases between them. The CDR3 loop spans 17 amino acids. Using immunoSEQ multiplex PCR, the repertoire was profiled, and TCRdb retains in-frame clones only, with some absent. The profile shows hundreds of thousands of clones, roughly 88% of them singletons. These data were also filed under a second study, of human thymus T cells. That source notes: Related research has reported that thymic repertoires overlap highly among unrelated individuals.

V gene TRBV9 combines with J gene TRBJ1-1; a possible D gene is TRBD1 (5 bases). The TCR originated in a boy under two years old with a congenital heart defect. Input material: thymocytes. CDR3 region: CASSAGGEGLLNTEAFF. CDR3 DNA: TGTGCCAGCAGCGCGGGGGGGGAAGGCCTCCTGAACACTGAAGCTTTCTTT.